What follows are 6 T cell receptor beta chains derived from one specimen sequenced in a study of blood T cell repertoires in COVID-19. Some clones are missing from TCRdb's copy, which holds only in-frame ones; the method was immunoSEQ multiplex PCR. The data show approximately 350,000 clones, about 90% seen once. Material: peripheral blood. Every receptor here comes from a man aged 40-55 years with acute or convalescent COVID-19.

The chain combines TRBV4-2 with TRBJ2-3; tentative D call: TRBD1 (5 bases). The CDR3 has 18 residues. V dropped 1 base and J dropped 2 bases, with 19 bases sitting between them. Germline V CDR1 and CDR2: LGHNA, YNFKEQ. For the CDR3, the DNA is TGTGCCAGCAGCCAAGGGGATTTGGGGCTGGCTGACACAGATACGCAGTATTTT. As protein: CASSQGDLGLADTDTQYF.

The chain is built from TRBV6-2 or TRBV6-3 and TRBJ1-4, with D unresolved. Trimming removed 6 bases at V and 6 bases at J, with 11 bases between. The CDR3 spans 13 residues. Germline V CDR1 and CDR2: MNHEY, SVGEGT. The CDR3 here is CASSSGRDEKLFF. The CDR3 nucleotides read TGTGCCAGCAGCTCCGGGAGGGATGAAAAACTGTTTTTT.

This sequence joins TRBV3-1 (or the pseudogene TRBV3-2) and TRBJ1-4; TRBD1 is a possible D gene (6 bases). CDR1 is LGHDT and CDR2 is YNNKEL in the germline V gene (reference sequence). CDR3 size: 15 residues. V gave up 1 base and J gave up 3 bases, with 9 bases separating them. CDR3: CASSQGTVANEKLFF. Here the CDR3 DNA reads TGTGCCAGCAGCCAAGGGACAGTAGCTAATGAAAAACTGTTTTTT.

The chain combines TRBV6-1 with TRBJ1-4; TRBD1 matches 11 bases. Germline CDR1 and CDR2: MNHNS and SASEGT. The CDR3 totals 15 residues. The V and J ends lost 1 base and 6 bases, in that order; junction bases with no gene match: 1. The CDR3 here is CASSEGTGGYEKLFF. In DNA form, the CDR3 reads TGTGCCAGCAGTGAAGGGACAGGGGGCTATGAAAAACTGTTTTTT.

The rearrangement links TRBV5-1 to TRBJ1-2; D is perhaps TRBD1 (5 bases). Germline V gene sequence: CDR1 SGHRS, CDR2 YFSETQ. This CDR3 is 14 amino acids long. V lost 0 bases and J 6 bases, leaving 12 bases between the germline ends. CDR3 sequence reads: CASSLAAGGDGYTF. The CDR3 bases are TGCGCCAGCAGCTTGGCCGCGGGGGGAGATGGCTACACCTTC.

The V gene is TRBV19, the J gene TRBJ1-5; possible D gene TRBD1, 6 bases. The CDR3 extends over 15 amino acids. The ends were cut back, 3 bases at V and 0 bases at J, with 9 bases in the middle. CDR1 is LNHDA, CDR2 SQIVND, per germline (reference sequence). CDR3 loop: CASSMDRDSNQPQHF. The CDR3 DNA sequence: TGTGCCAGTAGTATGGACAGAGATAGCAATCAGCCCCAGCATTTT.